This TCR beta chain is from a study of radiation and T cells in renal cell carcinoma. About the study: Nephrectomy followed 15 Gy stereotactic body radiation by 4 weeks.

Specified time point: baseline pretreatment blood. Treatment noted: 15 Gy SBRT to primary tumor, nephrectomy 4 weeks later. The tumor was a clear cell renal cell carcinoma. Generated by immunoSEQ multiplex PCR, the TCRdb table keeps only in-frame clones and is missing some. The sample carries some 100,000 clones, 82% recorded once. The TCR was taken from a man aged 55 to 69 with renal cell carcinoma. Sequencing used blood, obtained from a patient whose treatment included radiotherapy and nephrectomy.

The CDR3 reads CASSPGPQSYNEQFF. CDR3 in DNA: TGTGCCAGCAGTCCGGGACCGCAGTCCTACAATGAGCAGTTCTTC. The chain has TRBV7-8 and TRBJ2-1; D could derive from TRBD1 or TRBD2 (5 bases each). Germline CDR1 is SGHVS and CDR2 is FQNEAQ. V lost 6 bases to trimming and J lost 1 base, with 13 bases between them. CDR3 length equals 15 residues. The full variable domain, its missing parts supplied by reference TRBV7-8 and TRBJ2-1, is GAGVSQSPRYKVAKRGQDVALRCDPISGHVSLFWYQQALGQGPEFLTYFQNEAQLDKSGLPSDRFFAERPEGSVSTLKIQRTQQEDSAVYLCASSPGPQSYNEQFFGPGTRLTVL.